The entry below gives a single T cell receptor beta chain sequence along with its context. Trimming stripped 5 bases from V and 0 bases from J, with 9 bases between. CDR3 length: 14 residues. From germline, CDR1 is WSHSY and CDR2 SAAADI. Sequenced by immunoSEQ multiplex PCR; TCRdb stores in-frame clones only, minus some. The data show approximately 130,000 clones, with approximately 87% seen just once and just under 3% held by the top ten. The data were obtained in a study of control samples from healthy donors and cancer patients. This receptor was identified in a man in his 60s in good health. The specimen was blood. This sequence joins TRBV10-2 and TRBJ2-3, with D unresolved. Here the CDR3 reads CASSYQDSTDTQYF. The CDR3 DNA reads as TGCGCCAGCAGTTACCAAGACAGCACAGATACGCAGTATTTT.